This T cell receptor (beta chain) was captured in a study of cytomegalovirus exposure and HLA in healthy donors. Study-wide results and limits: High sensitivity and specificity were reportedly achieved when the classifier diagnosed cytomegalovirus status. Later work associated 17,000 or so TCR beta sequences with HLA alleles at 0.05 false discovery rate.

Primers: 60 Vbeta forward and 13 Jbeta reverse. Repertoires were generated with immunoSEQ multiplex PCR, while TCRdb's copy carries only in-frame clones and drops some. The table shows some 110,000 clones, with roughly four fifths occurring only once. Worth noting for this clone: The antigen remains unidentified.

Germline CDR1 SGDLS, CDR2 YYNGEE. Between the trimmed V and J ends, which lost 0 bases and 0 bases, there was a span of 7 bases. The CDR3 consists of 15 residues. The sample taken for sequencing was PBMCs. The sequence came from a man aged 50-60 years in good health and CMV-seronegative. The chain links TRBV9 to TRBJ2-1, with D unclear. CDR3 nucleotides: TGTGCCAGCAGCGTAGAGTCTACCTCCTACAATGAGCAGTTCTTC. Residues: CASSVESTSYNEQFF.